By proportion, the clone carrying this TCR beta chain is medium-sized (0.01 to 0.1%). Its cognate antigen is unknown. Full-length variable regions came from constant-region reverse primers plus semi-nested Nested Universal Primer A PCR. MiXCR, applied by TCRdb to the 5' RACE reads, yields one record per CDR3 protein. The repertoire includes thousands of distinct CDR3 sequences, around 37% of them detected once, and 4% to 5% sits in the top ten. There are 14 residues in the CDR3. V shed 4 bases and J shed 4 bases, with 13 bases lying between them. Study findings and constraints: Tumor Treg TCRs overlapped most with tumor naive CD4+ cells.

The receptor was derived from a female donor with breast cancer. Sequencing was done on a sample of memory CD4+ T cells sorted from blood. The sample's subset: memory CD4+ T cells, CD4+CD45RO+CD25-. The chain recombines TRBV12-3 or TRBV12-4 with TRBJ1-2; D perhaps matches TRBD1 (6 bases). CDR3 DNA sequence: TGTGCCAGCAGTTCTCAACAGGGCGTCTATGGCTACACCTTC. Its protein product is CASSSQQGVYGYTF.